These 10 T cell receptor beta chains were sequenced from one sample in a study of CD8+ T cells in alopecia areata. The pooled cutaneous lymph node cells were sorted using several markers (CD4, CD8alpha, NKG2D, NKG2ACE and others). RNA, once extracted, was reverse transcribed into cDNA for use as the sequencing template. Repertoires were generated with immunoSEQ multiplex PCR, while TCRdb's copy carries only in-frame clones and drops some. This repertoire holds more than 250,000 clones, and none appear only once. The sample consisted of CD4+ T cells sorted from a lymph node. These receptors were obtained from a C3H/HeJ mouse with alopecia areata. Mice of this strain are of MHC haplotype H2-k.

As to this clone: Gene names are the mouse ones. The CDR3 goes on 4 residues after the read ends, and that part is filled in from the germline J gene. The chain links TRBV5 to TRBJ1-1; 7 nucleotides agree with TRBD1. The trim removed 2 bases at V and 0 bases at J, leaving 3 bases unmatched. The CDR3 loop spans 15 amino acids. From germline, CDR1 is LGHNA and CDR2 YNLKQL (reference sequence). CDR3 amino acids: CASSQLGQTNTEVFF. The CDR3 bases that were read are TGTGCCAGCAGCCAACTGGGACAGACAAACACA.

This clone showed up just a few times. Each gene name is a mouse one. The read falls 3 residues short of the CDR3 end, and the missing part is taken from the germline J gene. J is TRBJ1-6 and V is TRBV5; D gene uncertain. TRBJ1-6 counts as an open reading frame of uncertain function. The germline V gene encodes CDR1 LGHNA and CDR2 YNLKQL (reference sequence). This CDR3 spans 14 amino acids. V was trimmed by 0 bases and J by 5 bases, leaving 5 bases between them. The chain's CDR3 is CASSQDTDNSPLYF. The covered CDR3 bases are TGTGCCAGCAGCCAAGACACAGATAATTCGCCC.

Only a few counts were recorded for this clone. Gene names denote mouse genes. The sequenced fragment ends 4 residues before the CDR3 boundary, so the rest is inferred from the germline J gene. Other DNA sequences in this specimen translate into the identical CDR3. This chain links TRBV1 with TRBJ2-4; 8 nucleotides line up with TRBD2. Germline values: CDR1 NSQYPW, CDR2 LRSPGD (reference sequence). J lost 0 bases, V lost 1 base, and 3 bases had no gene match. The CDR3 has 16 amino acids. The CDR3 is CTCSAALGGSQNTLYF. CDR3 DNA, as far as it was read: TGCACCTGCAGTGCAGCCCTGGGGGGTAGTCAAAAC.

Comment on this clone: Genes here carry mouse names. The CDR3 end falls 4 residues outside the read, so it is completed with the germline J gene. The J gene is TRBJ2-7, the V gene TRBV14, with D tentatively TRBD1 (6 bases). CDR1 and CDR2 (germline): SGHDT, FRDEAV. The length of the CDR3 is 13 residues. The CDR3 sequence is CASSSTGRYEQYF. The DNA read from the CDR3 is TGTGCCAGCAGTTCCACAGGGCGTTAT.

Details on this clone: All gene names here are mouse names. Read data end 4 residues before the CDR3 end; the end is taken from the germline J gene. The chain carries TRBV13-2 and TRBJ1-2, with D possibly matching TRBD1 (5 bases). The germline V and J ends were trimmed by 6 bases and 2 bases, with 8 bases remaining between them. This CDR3 is 12 amino acids long. Germline V gene data show CDR1 as NNHNN and CDR2 as SYGAGS (reference sequence). Incomplete CDR3 DNA: TGTGCCAGCGTCAGACAGAACTCC. It specifies CASVRQNS. The full CDR3 protein is CASVRQNSDYTF.

This clone was recorded a few times. The genes are named according to mouse. Read sequence stops 4 residues before the CDR3 end, and the germline J gene provides the missing end. This chain uses TRBV1 with TRBJ2-3; D perhaps matches TRBD2 (6 bases). V was clipped by 1 base and J by 0 bases, with 11 bases between them. The length of the CDR3 is 16 residues. Germline V gives CDR1 NSQYPW, CDR2 LRSPGD (reference sequence). CDR3 residues: CTCSAAGGSSAETLYF. Partial CDR3 DNA: TGCACCTGCAGTGCAGCCGGGGGGTCTAGTGCAGAA.

The table lists this clone with many counts. Gene labels here are mouse ones. The read stops 4 residues short of the end of the CDR3; the missing end is completed from the germline J gene. Other DNA sequences of this sample code for an identical CDR3. This chain connects TRBV13-3 to TRBJ2-1; 12 bases map to TRBD2. With V trimmed by 5 bases and J by 3 bases, 0 bases remained unmatched. The CDR3 is made up of 14 amino acids. Per the germline V gene, CDR1 is NNHDY and CDR2 is SYVADS. CDR3 amino acids: CASRDWGGYAEQFF. The CDR3 bases that were read are TGTGCCAGCAGGGACTGGGGGGGCTATGCT.

Remarks on this clone: Mouse germline and gene names are used. The CDR3 end is not reached by the read, which stops 4 residues before it; the germline J gene fills it in. The chain employs TRBV17 and TRBJ2-3; TRBD2 matches 14 bases. CDR3 length equals 18 residues. Germline loops: CDR1 MNHDT, CDR2 YYDKIL. The V and J ends lost 4 bases and 2 bases, in that order; junction bases with no gene match: 8. The CDR3 DNA, read in part, is TGTGCTAGCAGTAACCTCCGGGACTGGGGGGGCGATGCAGAA. Protein sequence: CASSNLRDWGGDAE. In full, the CDR3 reads CASSNLRDWGGDAETLYF.

Concerning this clone itself: Gene and germline names: mouse. The read finishes 4 residues shy of the CDR3 end, and the germline J gene is used to complete it. Other DNA sequences from this sample encode an identical CDR3 as well. The chain has TRBV5 and TRBJ2-5; 9 bases are shared with TRBD1. The CDR3 runs 14 residues. Germline CDR1 reads LGHNA; CDR2 reads YNLKQL (reference sequence). Partial CDR3 DNA: TGTGCCAGCAGCCCGACAGGGGGTGAAGAC. This translates into CASSPTGGED. The complete CDR3 sequence is CASSPTGGEDTQYF.

This clone was seen a handful of times. All gene names here are mouse names. Coverage ceases 4 residues before the CDR3 finishes, and the germline J gene fills in the end. Within the sample, other DNA sequences also encode this same CDR3. This chain joins TRBV1 and TRBJ2-1; D is uncertain. The germline V gene encodes CDR1 NSQYPW and CDR2 LRSPGD (reference sequence). V shed 3 bases and J shed 4 bases, with 4 bases lying between them. The CDR3 contains 12 residues. The CDR3 is CTCSAQYAEQFF. CDR3 bases read: TGCACCTGCAGTGCTCAATATGCT. The full variable domain, completed using reference TRBV1 and TRBJ2-1, is VTLLEQNPRWRLVPRGQAVNLRCILKNSQYPWMSWYQQDLQKQLQWLFTLRSPGDKEVKSLPGADYLATRVTDTELRLQVANMSQGRTLYCTCSAQYAEQFFGPGTRLTVL.